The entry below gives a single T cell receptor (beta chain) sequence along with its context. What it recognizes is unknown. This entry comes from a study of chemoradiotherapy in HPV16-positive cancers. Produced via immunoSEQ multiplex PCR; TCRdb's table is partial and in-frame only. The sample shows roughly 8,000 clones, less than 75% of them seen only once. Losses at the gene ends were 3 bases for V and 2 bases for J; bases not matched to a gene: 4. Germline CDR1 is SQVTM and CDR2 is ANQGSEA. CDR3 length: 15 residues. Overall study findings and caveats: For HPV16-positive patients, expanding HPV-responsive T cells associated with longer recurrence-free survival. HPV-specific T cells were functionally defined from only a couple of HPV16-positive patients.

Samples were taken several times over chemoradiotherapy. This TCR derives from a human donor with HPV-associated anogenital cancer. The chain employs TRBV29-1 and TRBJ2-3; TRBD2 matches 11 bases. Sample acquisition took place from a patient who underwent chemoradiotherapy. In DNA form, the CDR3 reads TGCAGCGTTGACAAACTAGCGGGGGCCACAGATACGCAGTATTTT. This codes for CSVDKLAGATDTQYF.